One sample yielded the 32 T cell receptor beta chains listed below, sequenced in a study of cytomegalovirus exposure and HLA in healthy donors. Primers: 60 Vbeta forward and 13 Jbeta reverse. Here immunoSEQ multiplex PCR was the method, and the copy in TCRdb shows in-frame clones only, minus some. The sample has some 140,000 clones; over 60% are singletons. The sequencing input was PBMCs. Receptor source: a man aged 25-40 years in good health and CMV-seronegative.

This chain uses TRBV7-2 with TRBJ2-5, with 8 bases matching TRBD1. V dropped 1 base and J dropped 5; count of bases not matched to a gene: 15. CDR1 is SGHTA, CDR2 FQGNSA, per germline. The CDR3 extends over 18 amino acids. The CDR3 loop reads CASSLEERGTGVAETQYF. The CDR3, as DNA: TGTGCCAGCAGCTTAGAGGAACGGGGGACAGGCGTCGCGGAGACCCAGTACTTC.

This chain connects TRBV18 to TRBJ1-1; D might be TRBD1 (6 bases). Trimming removed 5 bases at V and 2 bases at J, with 12 bases between. Germline V lookup: CDR1 KGHSH, CDR2 LQKENI. CDR3 length equals 14 residues. The CDR3 protein is CASSTGHPNTEAFF. CDR3 in DNA: TGTGCCAGCTCAACGGGACACCCTAACACTGAAGCTTTCTTT.

The chain carries TRBV5-1 and TRBJ2-2, with a weak D call TRBD2 (5 bases). The V gene lost 3 bases and the J gene lost 0 bases, with 9 bases spanning the gap. CDR3 size: 15 residues. Germline V CDR1 and CDR2: SGHRS, YFSETQ. This chain's CDR3 is CASSSGSSNTGELFF. CDR3 coding DNA: TGCGCCAGCAGCTCGGGATCGTCGAACACCGGGGAGCTGTTTTTT.

The sample holds a few counts of this clone. In DNA form, the CDR3 reads TGCAGCGTGTCTCGGACAGCCTCTTATGGCTACACCTTC. Residues: CSVSRTASYGYTF. This sequence joins TRBV29-1 and TRBJ1-2; maybe TRBD1 (6 bases). V shed 6 bases and J shed 5 bases, with 16 bases lying between them. Per germline, CDR1 SQVTM and CDR2 ANQGSEA. The CDR3 has 13 amino acids.

V gene TRBV30 combines with J gene TRBJ2-1; perhaps TRBD1 as D (5 bases). The CDR3 contains 16 residues. Germline loops: CDR1 GTSNPN, CDR2 SVGIG (reference sequence). Trimming removed 2 bases at V and 8 bases at J, with 22 bases between. CDR3 amino acids: CAWSPTWGRVTHEQFF. CDR3 bases: TGTGCCTGGAGTCCCACTTGGGGCAGGGTTACGCATGAGCAGTTCTTC.

This clone appeared a few times. The chain couples TRBV10-1 to TRBJ2-1; 9 bases are shared with TRBD1. The CDR3 contains 15 residues. Germline V CDR1 and CDR2: WNHNN, SYGVQD (reference sequence). The V segment lost 5 bases and the J segment 8 bases; nucleotides outside the gene matches: 10. CDR3 bases: TGCGCCAGCAGTTACTCCGGGACAGGGTTCCATGAGCAGTTCTTC. It specifies CASSYSGTGFHEQFF.

This clone was counted only a few times. The chain combines TRBV30 with TRBJ1-5, with D possibly matching TRBD1 (5 bases). This CDR3 region has 13 residues. Germline CDR1 reads GTSNPN; CDR2 reads SVGIG (reference sequence). Trimming took off 2 bases at V and 3 bases at J, with 8 bases between the two ends. CDR3 region: CAWSQTDNQPQHF. CDR3 sequence (DNA): TGTGCCTGGAGTCAGACAGACAATCAGCCCCAGCATTTT. Looking up the rest from reference TRBV30 and TRBJ1-5 gives the full variable domain: SQTIHQWPATLVQPVGSPLSLECTVEGTSNPNLYWYRQAAGRGLQLLFYSVGIGQISSEVPQNLSASRPQDRQFILSSKKLLLSDSGFYLCAWSQTDNQPQHFGDGTRLSIL.

The chain uses TRBV29-1 and TRBJ1-1; D unclear. There are 12 residues in the CDR3. Germline CDR1 SQVTM, CDR2 ANQGSEA. V was clipped by 7 bases and J by 4 bases, with 13 bases between them. The CDR3 DNA reads as TGCAGCGGGGGAGTATACGGCACTGAAGCTTTCTTT. Its protein is CSGGVYGTEAFF.

This CDR3 is CASSRDIRQYEQYF. DNA of the CDR3: TGTGCCAGTAGCAGGGATATTAGACAATACGAGCAGTACTTC. The rearrangement links TRBV19 to TRBJ2-7; perhaps TRBD1 as D (5 bases). CDR3 size: 14 residues. Germline V gene sequence: CDR1 LNHDA, CDR2 SQIVND (reference sequence). V lost 6 bases, J lost 4 bases, and 16 bases lay in between. The complete variable domain, with remaining parts taken from reference TRBV19 and TRBJ2-7, reads DGGITQSPKYLFRKEGQNVTLSCEQNLNHDAMYWYRQDPGQGLRLIYYSQIVNDFQKGDIAEGYSVSREKKESFPLTVTSAQKNPTAFYLCASSRDIRQYEQYFGPGTRLTVT.

The chain carries TRBV19 and TRBJ1-4, with D possibly being TRBD1 (5 bases). Trimming took off 6 bases at V and 8 bases at J, with 19 bases between the two ends. Germline V CDR1 and CDR2: LNHDA, SQIVND (reference sequence). CDR3 size: 15 residues. Here the CDR3 reads CASSSEGRGGEKLFF. CDR3 coding DNA: TGTGCCAGTAGCTCCGAGGGACGCGGAGGGGAAAAACTGTTTTTT.

This clone was observed a single time. The sample holds other DNA sequences that translate to the same CDR3. The chain combines TRBV2 with TRBJ1-5; 7 nucleotides align to TRBD1. V lost 6 bases to trimming and J lost 8 bases; unmatched junction nucleotides: 10. Germline CDR1 and CDR2: SNHLY and FYNNEI. This CDR3 has 14 residues. This CDR3 reads CASRRQGSGEPQHF. The CDR3 DNA reads TGTGCCAGCAGAAGACAGGGATCCGGGGAGCCCCAGCATTTT.

The chain joins TRBV6-5 to TRBJ2-7, with 8 bases matching TRBD1. Germline lookup yields CDR1 MNHEY and CDR2 SVGAGI. The CDR3 consists of 14 residues. The ends lost 6 bases at V and 2 bases at J; junction bases unmatched: 6. CDR3 bases: TGTGCCAGCAGAAAAGGACAGGGCACCTACGAGCAGTACTTC. Its protein is CASRKGQGTYEQYF.

The V and J genes are TRBV7-2 and TRBJ2-1; maybe TRBD2 (6 bases). V was trimmed by 2 bases and J by 10 bases, leaving 9 bases between them. CDR1 and CDR2 from the germline V gene are SGHTA and FQGNSA. CDR3 length: 12 residues. The DNA for the CDR3 is TGTGCCAGCAGCTTATCGCGGGGCGAGCAGTTCTTC. Protein: CASSLSRGEQFF.

This chain uses TRBV6-1 with TRBJ1-1; tentative D call: TRBD1 (5 bases). The germline V gene has CDR1 MNHNS and CDR2 SASEGT. CDR3 length: 13 residues. V lost 9 bases to trimming and J lost 6 bases, with 17 bases between them. CDR3 in DNA: TGTGCCAGTGGGGGGAGGGATCCCCCTGAAGCTTTCTTT. It translates to CASGGRDPPEAFF.

V is TRBV2 and J is TRBJ2-6; 8 bases agree with TRBD1. Trimming at V came to 4 bases and at J to 2 bases, leaving 4 bases not matched to a gene. In germline, CDR1 is SNHLY, CDR2 FYNNEI. CDR3 length equals 16 residues. CDR3 sequence reads: CASSAETGAGANVLTF. DNA of the CDR3: TGTGCCAGCAGTGCAGAGACAGGGGCTGGGGCCAACGTCCTGACTTTC.

V usage is TRBV7-2 and J usage is TRBJ2-5; 9 positions agree with TRBD2. Looked up from germline, CDR1 is SGHTA and CDR2 is FQGNSA. V was clipped by 2 bases and J by 5 bases; unmatched bases: 6. This CDR3 spans 15 amino acids. The CDR3 spells CASSLLAGFRETQYF. The DNA of the CDR3 is TGTGCCAGCAGCTTACTAGCGGGATTTAGGGAGACCCAGTACTTC.

This clone was seen more than once but under ten times. V gene TRBV6-1 combines with J gene TRBJ1-5; 7 bases align to TRBD1. The CDR3 is 15 amino acids. V lost 2 bases and J lost 4; bases outside the gene matches: 5. The germline V gene encodes CDR1 MNHNS and CDR2 SASEGT. The CDR3: CASSENVQGNQPQHF. The CDR3 coding sequence is TGTGCCAGCAGTGAAAACGTACAGGGGAATCAGCCCCAGCATTTT.

The rearrangement links TRBV5-1 to TRBJ2-1; 9 nucleotides line up with TRBD2. The V gene's germline CDR1 is SGHRS and CDR2 YFSETQ. The junction had 6 bases not matched to a gene; V was cut back by 4 bases and J by 7 bases. The CDR3 spans 14 residues. The CDR3 DNA reads as TGCGCCAGCAGCGTTATGGGACTAGCTAATGAGCAGTTCTTC. Translated: CASSVMGLANEQFF.

The rearrangement links TRBV5-1 to TRBJ2-1, with 9 bases identical to TRBD2. Germline loops: CDR1 SGHRS, CDR2 YFSETQ. CDR3 length equals 15 residues. The V segment lost 7 bases and the J segment 4 bases; nucleotides outside the gene matches: 9. The CDR3 loop reads CASCPAGGPYNEQFF. CDR3 bases: TGCGCCAGCTGCCCGGCGGGAGGGCCTTACAATGAGCAGTTCTTC.

J is TRBJ1-2 and V is TRBV9; 8 positions agree with TRBD1. Germline CDR1 SGDLS, CDR2 YYNGEE. Trimming at V came to 1 base and at J to 7 bases, leaving 9 bases not matched to a gene. The CDR3 runs to 15 residues. The CDR3 nucleotides read TGTGCCAGCAGCGTAATGACAGGGGTTATGGGTGGCTACACCTTC. Translated: CASSVMTGVMGGYTF.

J is TRBJ2-1 and V is TRBV29-1, with a weak D call TRBD1 (6 bases). The germline CDR1 and CDR2 sequences are SQVTM and ANQGSEA. V was clipped by 4 bases and J by 12 bases, with 16 bases between them. CDR3 length: 12 amino acids. The CDR3 nucleotides read TGCAGCGTTGTGACAGGATCCCTGACGCAGTTCTTC. Protein: CSVVTGSLTQFF.

With regard to this clone: An end of the junction differs from the germline gene, which may be a read error. The V gene is TRBV6-1, the J gene TRBJ2-7, with a possible D match to TRBD2 (7 bases). Germline values: CDR1 MNHNS, CDR2 SASEGT. The CDR3 sequence is 11 residues long. The CDR3 region is CASSELRGRHF. The DNA for the CDR3 is TGTGCCAGCAGTGAATTGCGGGGGCGACACTTC.

The chain carries TRBV2 and TRBJ1-1; the D gene is possibly TRBD1 (5 bases). Germline CDR1 reads SNHLY; CDR2 reads FYNNEI. The CDR3 contains 15 residues. The ends were cut back, 6 bases at V and 1 base at J, with 15 bases in the middle. The CDR3 loop is CASSPRGVQNTEAFF. For the CDR3, the DNA is TGTGCCAGCAGCCCCCGGGGGGTGCAGAACACTGAAGCTTTCTTT.

The chain has TRBV19 and TRBJ2-2; TRBD2 agrees at 9 bases. The CDR3 covers 15 residues. V lost 4 bases, J lost 6 bases, and 6 bases stayed unmatched. Germline V gene sequence: CDR1 LNHDA, CDR2 SQIVND (reference sequence). The CDR3: CASSNRGRAAGELFF. CDR3 DNA: TGTGCCAGTAGTAACCGCGGGAGGGCCGCCGGGGAGCTGTTTTTT.

DNA of the CDR3: TGTGCCAGCAGCCAGACTAGCCACGGGGAGCTGTTTTTT. It yields the protein CASSQTSHGELFF. The rearrangement joins TRBV5-5 to TRBJ2-2; 7 bases map to TRBD2. CDR3 length: 13 residues. Losses at the gene ends were 4 bases for V and 7 bases for J; bases not matched to a gene: 4. Germline assignment: CDR1 SGHKS and CDR2 YYEKEE (reference sequence).

This chain links TRBV5-6 with TRBJ2-7; TRBD1 matches 7 bases. The junction had 6 bases not matched to a gene; V was cut back by 4 bases and J by 5 bases. The CDR3 has 13 amino acids. Germline values: CDR1 SGHDT, CDR2 YYEEEE. The CDR3 spells CASSTGQEDEQYF. The CDR3 DNA sequence: TGTGCCAGCAGCACAGGACAGGAGGACGAGCAGTACTTC.

The chain carries TRBV30 and TRBJ2-5, with D unclear. CDR3 size: 12 residues. V lost 8 bases to trimming and J lost 3 bases, with 13 bases between them. Germline V CDR1 and CDR2: GTSNPN, SVGIG (reference sequence). The CDR3 nucleotides read TGTGCCGGCGGTCTGGGTAAAGAGACCCAGTACTTC. Protein product: CAGGLGKETQYF. Complete variable domain (other parts from reference TRBV30 and TRBJ2-5): SQTIHQWPATLVQPVGSPLSLECTVEGTSNPNLYWYRQAAGRGLQLLFYSVGIGQISSEVPQNLSASRPQDRQFILSSKKLLLSDSGFYLCAGGLGKETQYFGPGTRLLVL.

The V and J genes are TRBV7-2 and TRBJ2-7, with TRBD2 identical over 7 bases. V lost 5 bases and J lost 0; bases outside the gene matches: 7. The CDR3 totals 15 residues. The germline gives CDR1 SGHTA, CDR2 FQGNSA. This CDR3 is CASSAGVQSSYEQYF. The CDR3 region has the DNA TGTGCCAGCAGCGCGGGGGTTCAGAGCTCCTACGAGCAGTACTTC.

This chain joins TRBV11-2 and TRBJ2-7; D is undetermined. V lost 4 bases and J 4 bases, leaving 14 bases between the germline ends. CDR1 and CDR2 from the germline V gene are SGHAT and FQNNGV. This CDR3 is built from 14 residues. The CDR3 sequence is CASSSAPADYEQYF. The CDR3 coding sequence is TGTGCCAGCAGCTCCGCCCCGGCGGATTACGAGCAGTACTTC.

The chain has TRBV2 and TRBJ2-2; a possible D gene is TRBD1 (6 bases). Germline V CDR1 and CDR2: SNHLY, FYNNEI. The CDR3 runs 14 residues. V dropped 10 bases and J dropped 4 bases, with 16 bases sitting between them. The CDR3 coding sequence is TGTGCCACCATGCAGGGGTGGTCCACCGGGGAGCTGTTTTTT. Translated: CATMQGWSTGELFF. Drawing the rest from reference TRBV2 and TRBJ2-2, the complete variable domain is EPEVTQTPSHQVTQMGQEVILRCVPISNHLYFYWYRQILGQKVEFLVSFYNNEISEKSEIFDDQFSVERPDGSNFTLKIRSTKLEDSAMYFCATMQGWSTGELFFGEGSRLTVL.

Of note for this clone: One end of the junction varies from germline; a read error may be responsible. The chain recombines TRBV7-2 with TRBJ2-1; the match to TRBD2 covers 8 bases. Germline loops: CDR1 SGHTA, CDR2 FQGNSA. This CDR3 is 11 amino acids long. CDR3 in amino acids: CASSSGLEPFF. The CDR3 coding sequence is TGTGCCAGCAGCTCGGGACTAGAGCCGTTCTTC. Complete variable domain (other parts from reference TRBV7-2 and TRBJ2-1): GAGVSQSPSNKVTEKGKDVELRCDPISGHTALYWYRQSLGQGLEFLIYFQGNSAPDKSGLPSDRFSAERTGGSVSTLTIQRTQQEDSAVYLCASSSGLEPFFGPGTRLTVL.

Concerning this clone: Relative to the germline gene, one junction end is altered; a read error may explain this. This chain connects TRBV7-3 to TRBJ2-3; 14 bases align to TRBD2. The length of the CDR3 is 17 residues. CDR1 is SGHTA and CDR2 is FQGTGA in the germline V gene. As DNA, the CDR3 is TGTGCCAGCAGCCTAACAGGGACTAGCGGGAGCATGAATACGCAGTATTTT. This gives the protein CASSLTGTSGSMNTQYF.